This TCR beta chain originates from a study of T-cell memory formation after mild COVID-19. Study-wide background: For the most part, TCR clusters were specific to one donor.

Each CDR3 protein is one row after TCRdb ran MiXCR on the 5' RACE reads. Counted here are 450,000 to 650,000 distinct CDR3 sequences, roughly 21% occurring once; the ten biggest clones make up about 12%. To note about this clonotype: The antigen is unknown.

Study-wide results and caveats: Pre-infection memory already had some responding clones, implying cross-reactive memory joined.

Germline V gene sequence: CDR1 SQVTM, CDR2 ANQGSEA. This CDR3 has 13 residues. The V end was cut by 7 bases, the J end by 2 bases, with 14 bases between. The V call is TRBV29-1, the J call TRBJ1-2; D is ambiguous. Sequenced input: PBMCs or a T cell subset sorted from them (not recorded which). This TCR derives from an adult woman who had mild COVID-19 (a few samples of this study predate the infection). Cell type and time point are not known. This CDR3 reads CSAVGRRNYGYTF. The CDR3, as DNA: TGCAGCGCAGTAGGACGGCGAAACTATGGCTACACCTTC.